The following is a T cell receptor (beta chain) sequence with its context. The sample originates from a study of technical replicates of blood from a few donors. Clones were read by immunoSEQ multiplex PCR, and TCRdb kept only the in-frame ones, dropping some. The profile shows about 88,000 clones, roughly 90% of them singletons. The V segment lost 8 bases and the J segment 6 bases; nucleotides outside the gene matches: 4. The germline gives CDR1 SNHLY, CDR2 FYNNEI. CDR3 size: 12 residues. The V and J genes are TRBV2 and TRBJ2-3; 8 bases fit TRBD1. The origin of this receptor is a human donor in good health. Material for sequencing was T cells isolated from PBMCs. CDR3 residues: CASGQGSDTQYF. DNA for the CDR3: TGTGCCAGCGGACAGGGTAGCGATACGCAGTATTTT.